This TCR beta chain was found in a study of OX40 agonist ivuxolimab in advanced cancers. Only in-frame clones appear in the TCRdb table, and some are missing; sequencing was by immunoSEQ multiplex PCR. The sample has 70,000 to 90,000 clones, around 89% seen once; the top ten hold over 0.35%. This clone was seen only once. This CDR3 region has 15 residues. V was clipped by 4 bases and J by 0 bases; unmatched bases: 4. Germline values: CDR1 SGHRS, CDR2 YFSETQ. This clonotype was obtained from an adult with an advanced solid tumor such as melanoma, head and neck, liver or kidney cancer. The rearrangement joins TRBV5-1 to TRBJ2-1, with TRBD1 identical over 7 bases. The starting material was CD4+ or CD8+ T cells sorted from blood, obtained in a trial of the OX40 agonist ivuxolimab. The CDR3 region is CASSPAGGSYNEQFF. Here the CDR3 DNA reads TGCGCCAGCAGCCCGGCAGGGGGCTCCTACAATGAGCAGTTCTTC.